This T cell receptor (beta chain) appears in the sequencing data of a study of shared clonotypes between healthy human individuals. Study details: Every donor yielded three CD4 naive, three CD4 memory, two CD8 naive and one CD8 memory plate.

CD4+ cells underwent separation, giving CD45RA+ naive and CD45RA-negative memory subsets. V gave up 0 bases and J gave up 5 bases; unmatched junction bases: 6. CDR1 is SGHRS and CDR2 is YFSETQ in the germline V gene. This CDR3 has 15 amino acids. Generated by immunoSEQ multiplex PCR, the TCRdb table keeps only in-frame clones and is missing some. The table records fewer than 3 million clones, under 95% of them present only once. The V and J genes are TRBV5-1 and TRBJ2-5, with TRBD2 matching 8 bases. The sample taken for sequencing was naive CD4+ T cells from PBMCs. Subset noted: CD45RA+ positively selected. The receptor's source is a man aged 18 to 30 in good health. Some clones in this sample may be carry-over from other donors' samples. The CDR3 sequence: CASSLAIAGSETQYF. The CDR3 DNA reads as TGCGCCAGCAGCTTGGCAATAGCGGGATCGGAGACCCAGTACTTC.